This entry lists 29 T cell receptor beta chains sequenced from one sample in a study of T cell responses to AZD1222 COVID-19 vaccine (dated by TCRdb to the early 2020s). The receptor library was made with the immunoSEQ multiplex PCR assay. TCRdb's version of the immuneACCESS table is confined to in-frame rearrangements and falls short of the full clone set. An unresolved V gene accounts for under half of the shortfall where checked; the remainder is of unknown origin. The sample table lists over 140,000 clones, over 85% of them with a count of one. The leading ten clones occupy 5% of the sample. The time point tag for this specimen amounts to: baseline before first vaccination. The input for sequencing was peripheral blood, taken on day 0 of AZD1222 vaccination. The receptors here all came from an adult in good health.

The chain couples TRBV6-5 to TRBJ2-7; TRBD2 matches at 8 bases. The junction had 5 bases not matched to a gene; V was cut back by 4 bases and J by 6 bases. The CDR3 runs 13 residues. Germline-derived CDR1 and CDR2 are MNHEY and SVGAGI. The CDR3 DNA sequence: TGTGCCAGCAGTTGGGGACTAGTCGCCGAGCAGTACTTC. Encoded protein: CASSWGLVAEQYF.

The chain joins TRBV4-2 to TRBJ1-3, with a possible D match to TRBD1 (5 bases). The CDR3 runs to 15 residues. The ends were cut back, 1 base at V and 11 bases at J, with 18 bases in the middle. Germline CDR1 and CDR2: LGHNA and YNFKEQ. The CDR3 nucleotides read TGTGCCAGCAGCCAAGTCCAGGGAGGTCTAGGATCCATATATTTT. Translating it yields CASSQVQGGLGSIYF.

The chain joins TRBV4-2 to TRBJ2-1, with TRBD2 matching 13 bases. Per the germline V gene, CDR1 is LGHNA and CDR2 is YNFKEQ. Losses at the gene ends were 4 bases for V and 8 bases for J; bases not matched to a gene: 14. This CDR3 has 18 residues. CDR3 sequence reads: CASSPRTSGTSGNYEQFF. Written as DNA, the CDR3 is TGTGCCAGCAGCCCAAGAACATCCGGGACTAGCGGGAACTATGAGCAGTTCTTC.

The chain joins TRBV6-5 to TRBJ1-4, with D possibly TRBD1 on 5 matching bases. The CDR3 is 14 residues long. Germline V gene data show CDR1 as MNHEY and CDR2 as SVGAGI. V lost 0 bases, J lost 10 bases, and 12 bases lay in between. The CDR3 nucleotides are TGTGCCAGCAGTTACTCGCAGGGTCCGGCAAAACTGTTTTTT. It is translated as CASSYSQGPAKLFF.

The rearrangement links TRBV6-6 to TRBJ1-5, with 8 positions matching TRBD1. This CDR3 is 14 amino acids long. CDR1 is MNHNY, CDR2 SVGAGI, per germline (reference sequence). V lost 6 bases to trimming and J lost 6 bases; unmatched junction nucleotides: 7. CDR3: CASRGQGSGQPQHF. CDR3 DNA sequence: TGTGCCAGCAGAGGACAGGGAAGTGGTCAGCCCCAGCATTTT.

The rearrangement joins TRBV7-9 to TRBJ1-1; D is unclear. With 7 bases removed from V and 3 bases from J, the gap between germline ends came to 15 bases. Germline assignment: CDR1 SEHNR and CDR2 FQNEAQ (reference sequence). This CDR3 region has 14 residues. The CDR3 DNA reads TGTGCCAGCACAGTCGGGGTTAGGGACACTGAAGCTTTCTTT. Translated: CASTVGVRDTEAFF.

V and J are TRBV2 and TRBJ2-7, with 8 positions matching TRBD2. Germline V CDR1 and CDR2: SNHLY, FYNNEI. CDR3 length: 15 residues. V was pared by 7 bases and J by 3 bases, with 11 bases of the junction left unmatched. Here the CDR3 reads CASNNPPGRVYEQYF. In DNA form, the CDR3 reads TGTGCCAGCAATAACCCCCCCGGGAGGGTCTACGAGCAGTACTTC.

J is TRBJ2-7 and V is TRBV5-1; 9 nucleotides align to TRBD2. With 1 base clipped from V and 6 bases from J, the junction kept 8 bases outside the gene matches. The CDR3 loop spans 15 amino acids. CDR1 is SGHRS, CDR2 YFSETQ, per germline. DNA for the CDR3: TGCGCCAGCAGCTTGAGGGCGGGAGGGCCGGTCGAGCAGTACTTC. Protein sequence: CASSLRAGGPVEQYF.

The V call is TRBV5-8, the J call TRBJ1-1; no definite D call. V shed 0 bases and J shed 0 bases, with 12 bases lying between them. Looked up from germline, CDR1 is SGHTS and CDR2 is YDEGEE. The CDR3 runs 16 residues. The CDR3 here is CASSLGRSWVNTEAFF. The CDR3, as DNA: TGTGCCAGCAGCTTGGGCAGGAGCTGGGTGAACACTGAAGCTTTCTTT.

CDR3 sequence reads: CASSLTLFSTDTQYF. The CDR3 nucleotides are TGTGCCAGCAGCTTAACTCTCTTTAGCACAGATACGCAGTATTTT. The V and J genes are TRBV7-2 and TRBJ2-3; no clear D gene. Germline V lookup: CDR1 SGHTA, CDR2 FQGNSA. CDR3 length equals 15 residues. Trimming removed 2 bases from V and 0 bases from J, with 9 bases in between.

This clone was observed once. The chain joins TRBV27 to TRBJ2-2; D ambiguous. The CDR3 has 13 amino acids. Germline V gene sequence: CDR1 MNHEY, CDR2 SMNVEV (reference sequence). Trimming cost V 6 bases and J 4 bases, with 9 bases left between them. CDR3 residues: CASSLGRTGELFF. The CDR3 DNA reads TGTGCCAGCAGCCTCGGGCGCACCGGGGAGCTGTTTTTT.

This clone occurred a few times. This chain connects TRBV7-9 to TRBJ1-1; weak D call: TRBD1 (6 bases). Germline V gene data show CDR1 as SEHNR and CDR2 as FQNEAQ (reference sequence). The length of the CDR3 is 16 residues. V was cut by 1 base and J by 5 bases, with 17 bases left in between. CDR3 sequence (DNA): TGTGCCAGCAGCTTAGGATTCCGGGGGCGAGGGACTGAAGCTTTCTTT. It is translated as CASSLGFRGRGTEAFF.

CDR3 DNA: TGTGCCAGCGGGACGTTACCGGGACAGGGGAGCTATGGCTACACCTTC. This translates into CASGTLPGQGSYGYTF. The V call is TRBV3-1 (or the pseudogene TRBV3-2), the J call TRBJ1-2; TRBD1 matches 10 bases. The CDR3 runs to 16 residues. V gave up 8 bases and J gave up 4 bases; unmatched junction bases: 13. Germline CDR1 is LGHDT and CDR2 is YNNKEL (reference sequence).

The chain links TRBV6-6 to TRBJ2-2, with D unclear. Germline CDR1 MNHNY, CDR2 SVGAGI (reference sequence). This CDR3 comprises 13 residues. The V end was cut by 7 bases, the J end by 0 bases, with 6 bases between. CDR3 DNA: TGTGCCAGCAAGGCGGCGAACACCGGGGAGCTGTTTTTT. This sequence encodes CASKAANTGELFF.

This clone was counted between two and nine times. J is TRBJ2-1 and V is TRBV24-1; TRBD2 agrees at 13 bases. The CDR3 spans 18 residues. CDR1 is KGHDR, CDR2 SFDVKD, per germline. V trimming: 1 base; J trimming: 5 bases; junction bases outside the gene matches: 7. This CDR3 reads CATSDFPVTSGRDNEQFF. CDR3 nucleotide sequence: TGTGCCACCAGTGATTTCCCCGTTACTAGCGGGAGGGACAATGAGCAGTTCTTC.

The chain couples TRBV5-1 to TRBJ2-7; D is possibly TRBD1 or TRBD2 (6 bases each). The V gene lost 0 bases and the J gene lost 6 bases, with 19 bases spanning the gap. The CDR3 has 16 amino acids. CDR1 and CDR2 (germline): SGHRS, YFSETQ. CDR3 nucleotides: TGCGCCAGCAGCTTGGCCTTGGCGGGACACCGTGGCGAGCAGTACTTC. This gives the protein CASSLALAGHRGEQYF.

The chain employs TRBV6-5 and TRBJ2-7; D gene uncertain. Germline V gives CDR1 MNHEY, CDR2 SVGAGI. The length of the CDR3 is 14 residues. Between the trimmed V and J ends, which lost 2 bases and 2 bases, there was a span of 10 bases. CDR3 sequence (DNA): TGTGCCAGCAGTTACGAAGGAACTCCCTACGAGCAGTACTTC. It specifies CASSYEGTPYEQYF.

The CDR3 region is CASGLGTGKNYGYTF. The CDR3 DNA reads as TGTGCTAGTGGTTTGGGGACAGGGAAGAACTATGGCTACACCTTC. The V call is TRBV12-5, the J call TRBJ1-2; 8 nucleotides agree with TRBD1. V shed 1 base, J shed 2 bases, and the junction held 3 bases outside the gene matches. Germline V lookup: CDR1 LGHNT, CDR2 FRNRAP. The CDR3 extends over 15 amino acids.

V usage is TRBV6-6 and J usage is TRBJ2-2; D call uncertain. From germline, CDR1 is MNHNY and CDR2 SVGAGI (reference sequence). Trimming cost V 2 bases and J 6 bases, with 1 base left between them. The CDR3 is made up of 11 amino acids. CDR3: CASSYPGELFF. The CDR3 bases are TGTGCCAGCAGTTACCCCGGGGAGCTGTTTTTT.

The V gene is TRBV15, the J gene TRBJ1-5; D unresolved. CDR3 size: 16 residues. CDR1 LNHNV and CDR2 YYDKDF come from the germline V gene (reference sequence). Trimming took 5 bases from V and 2 from J, leaving 16 bases between them. Here the CDR3 DNA reads TGTGCCACCAGCTTTTCACGAACGCGAGGCAATCAGCCCCAGCATTTT. Translation gives CATSFSRTRGNQPQHF.

The chain has TRBV19 and TRBJ2-5; TRBD1 agrees at 10 bases. Per the germline V gene, CDR1 is LNHDA and CDR2 is SQIVND (reference sequence). V was clipped by 5 bases and J by 5 bases; unmatched bases: 5. The length of the CDR3 is 14 residues. CDR3 sequence reads: CASSQTGGVETQYF. The DNA for the CDR3 is TGTGCCAGTAGTCAGACAGGGGGCGTTGAGACCCAGTACTTC.

V usage is TRBV24-1 and J usage is TRBJ1-1; 9 nucleotides line up with TRBD1. V lost 9 bases, J lost 2 bases, and 6 bases stayed unmatched. Germline CDR1 is KGHDR and CDR2 is SFDVKD. The length of the CDR3 is 14 residues. DNA of the CDR3: TGTGCCACCGGGGACAGGGTAAATAACACTGAAGCTTTCTTT. Translating gives CATGDRVNNTEAFF.

This chain connects TRBV6-5 to TRBJ1-6; D gene unclear. Between the trimmed V and J ends, which lost 2 bases and 5 bases, there was a span of 10 bases. There are 15 residues in the CDR3. Germline V gene data show CDR1 as MNHEY and CDR2 as SVGAGI. The CDR3 sequence: CASSYNGRHNSPLHF. Here the CDR3 DNA reads TGTGCCAGCAGTTACAACGGGAGGCATAATTCACCCCTCCACTTT.

J is TRBJ2-1 and V is TRBV18, with D perhaps TRBD1 or TRBD2 (5 bases each). The germline V gene has CDR1 KGHSH and CDR2 LQKENI. This CDR3 has 14 amino acids. Deletions cut 6 bases from V and 8 bases from J, with 17 bases between. This chain's CDR3 is CASSTRPLGDEQFF. The CDR3 bases are TGTGCCAGCTCCACCCGGCCACTAGGGGATGAGCAGTTCTTC.

V is TRBV3-1 (or the pseudogene TRBV3-2) and J is TRBJ2-1, with 9 bases fitting TRBD1. Germline CDR1 LGHDT, CDR2 YNNKEL (reference sequence). The CDR3 is made up of 14 amino acids. The V segment lost 4 bases and the J segment 9 bases; nucleotides outside the gene matches: 7. The CDR3 bases are TGTGCCAGCAGCCTACAGGGGGCGCGCGGTGAGCAGTTCTTC. Its protein product is CASSLQGARGEQFF.

V usage is TRBV6-4 and J usage is TRBJ2-1; no reliable D call. From germline, CDR1 is MRHNA and CDR2 SNTAGT. Trimming stripped 0 bases from V and 12 bases from J, with 9 bases between. This CDR3 has 12 amino acids. For the CDR3, the DNA is TGTGCCAGCAGTGACTCGTCTAGTCGGCAGTTCTTC. Translation: CASSDSSSRQFF.

The chain combines TRBV3-1 (or the pseudogene TRBV3-2) with TRBJ2-3, with 8 bases matching TRBD1. Germline-derived CDR1 and CDR2 are LGHDT and YNNKEL (reference sequence). The CDR3 length is 15 residues. V was clipped by 1 base and J by 2 bases; unmatched bases: 2. The CDR3 loop reads CASSQGQGPTDTQYF. The DNA for the CDR3 is TGTGCCAGCAGCCAAGGACAGGGGCCCACAGATACGCAGTATTTT.

This sequence joins TRBV6-5 and TRBJ2-2; D unresolved. Trimming left V 4 bases short and J 3 bases short, with 9 bases between. The germline V gene has CDR1 MNHEY and CDR2 SVGAGI. The CDR3 is 14 residues long. The CDR3 nucleotides are TGTGCCAGCAGTTCTGGGTCTTACACCGGGGAGCTGTTTTTT. Translated: CASSSGSYTGELFF.

In its sample, this clone was seen a few times. V and J are TRBV20-1 and TRBJ2-7; D gene uncertain. This CDR3 has 11 residues. The germline V gene has CDR1 DFQATT and CDR2 SNEGSKA (reference sequence). Trimming left V 8 bases short and J 2 bases short, with 10 bases between. CDR3 residues: CSPSLTYEQYF. Written as DNA, the CDR3 is TGCAGTCCCTCCCTAACCTACGAGCAGTACTTC.